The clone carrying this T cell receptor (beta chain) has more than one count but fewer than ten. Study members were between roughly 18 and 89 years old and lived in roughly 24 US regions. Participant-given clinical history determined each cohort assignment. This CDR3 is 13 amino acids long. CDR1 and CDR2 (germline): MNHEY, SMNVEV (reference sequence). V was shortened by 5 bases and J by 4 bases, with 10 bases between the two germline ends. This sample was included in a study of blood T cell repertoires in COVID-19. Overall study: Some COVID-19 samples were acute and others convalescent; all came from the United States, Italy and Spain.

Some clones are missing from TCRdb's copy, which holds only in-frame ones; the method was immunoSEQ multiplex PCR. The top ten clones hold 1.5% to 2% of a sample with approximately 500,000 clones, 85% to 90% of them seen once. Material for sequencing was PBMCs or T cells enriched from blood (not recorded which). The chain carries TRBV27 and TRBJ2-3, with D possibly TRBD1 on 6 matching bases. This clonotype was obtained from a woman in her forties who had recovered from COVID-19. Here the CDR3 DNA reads TGTGCCAGCAGTCACGACAGGTCAGATACGCAGTATTTT. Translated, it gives CASSHDRSDTQYF.